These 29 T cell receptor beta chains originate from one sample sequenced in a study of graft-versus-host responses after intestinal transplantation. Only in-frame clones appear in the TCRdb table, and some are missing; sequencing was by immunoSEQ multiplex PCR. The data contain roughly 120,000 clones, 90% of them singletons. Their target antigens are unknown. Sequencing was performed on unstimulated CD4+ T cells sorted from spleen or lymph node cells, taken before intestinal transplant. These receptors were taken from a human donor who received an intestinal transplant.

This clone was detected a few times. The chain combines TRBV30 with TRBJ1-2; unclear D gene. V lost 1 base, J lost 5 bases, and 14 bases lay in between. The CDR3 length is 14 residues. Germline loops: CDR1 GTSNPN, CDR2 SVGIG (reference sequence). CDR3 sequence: CAWSGGSTRYGYTF. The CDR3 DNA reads TGTGCCTGGAGTGGGGGTTCAACTAGGTATGGCTACACCTTC.

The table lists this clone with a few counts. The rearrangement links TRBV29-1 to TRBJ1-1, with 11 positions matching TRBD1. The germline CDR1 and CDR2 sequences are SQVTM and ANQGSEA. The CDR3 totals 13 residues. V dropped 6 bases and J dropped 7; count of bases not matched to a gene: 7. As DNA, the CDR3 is TGCAGCGTCTATGGACAGGGGGCTTTTGAAGCTTTCTTT. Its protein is CSVYGQGAFEAFF.

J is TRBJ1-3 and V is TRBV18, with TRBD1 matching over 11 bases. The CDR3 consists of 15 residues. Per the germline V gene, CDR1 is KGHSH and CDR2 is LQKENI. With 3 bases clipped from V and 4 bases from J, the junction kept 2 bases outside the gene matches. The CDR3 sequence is CASSPDRGPGNTIYF. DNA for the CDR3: TGTGCCAGCTCACCGGACAGGGGGCCAGGAAACACCATATATTTT.

CDR3 in amino acids: CASSLVGTDGYTF. In DNA form, the CDR3 reads TGTGCCAGCAGCTTAGTGGGGACAGATGGCTACACCTTC. The gene calls are TRBV7-8 and TRBJ1-2, with 7 positions matching TRBD1. V shed 1 base and J 6 bases; nucleotides not matched to a gene: 2. The germline CDR1 and CDR2 sequences are SGHVS and FQNEAQ. The CDR3 consists of 13 residues.

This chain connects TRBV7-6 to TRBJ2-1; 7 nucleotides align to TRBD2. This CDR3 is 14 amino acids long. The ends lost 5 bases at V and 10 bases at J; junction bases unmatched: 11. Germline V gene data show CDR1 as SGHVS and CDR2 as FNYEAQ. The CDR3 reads CASSPGGTTNEQFF. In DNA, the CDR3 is TGTGCCAGCAGCCCCGGGGGGACTACAAACGAGCAGTTCTTC.

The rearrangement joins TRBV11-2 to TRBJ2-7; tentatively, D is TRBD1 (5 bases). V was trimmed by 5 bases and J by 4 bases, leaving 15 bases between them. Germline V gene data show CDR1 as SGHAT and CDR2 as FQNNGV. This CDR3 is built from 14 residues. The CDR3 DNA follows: TGTGCCAGCAGCCCGGGCCAGGGCGGTTACGAGCAGTACTTC. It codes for CASSPGQGGYEQYF.

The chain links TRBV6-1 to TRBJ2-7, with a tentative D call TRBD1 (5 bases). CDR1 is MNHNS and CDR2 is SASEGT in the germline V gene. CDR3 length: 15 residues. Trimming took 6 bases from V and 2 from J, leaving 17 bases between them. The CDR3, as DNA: TGTGCCAGCAGCGTGCTTACAGGTCCTCCCTACGAGCAGTACTTC. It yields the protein CASSVLTGPPYEQYF.

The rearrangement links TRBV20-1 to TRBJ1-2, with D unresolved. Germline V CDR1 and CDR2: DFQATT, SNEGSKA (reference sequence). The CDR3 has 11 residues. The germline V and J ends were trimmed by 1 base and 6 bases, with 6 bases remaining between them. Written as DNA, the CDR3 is TGCAGTGCTAGAGTCGGGAATGGCTACACCTTC. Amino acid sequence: CSARVGNGYTF.

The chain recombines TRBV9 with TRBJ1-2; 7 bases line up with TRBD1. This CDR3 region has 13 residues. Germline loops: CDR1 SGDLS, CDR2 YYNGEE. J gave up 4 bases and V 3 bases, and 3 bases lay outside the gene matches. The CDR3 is CASSAGTAYGYTF. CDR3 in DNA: TGTGCCAGCAGCGCCGGGACAGCCTATGGCTACACCTTC.

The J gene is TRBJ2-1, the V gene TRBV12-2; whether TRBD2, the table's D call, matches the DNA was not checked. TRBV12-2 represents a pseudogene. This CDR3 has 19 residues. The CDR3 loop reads CASRLVIIQTSGPYNEQFF. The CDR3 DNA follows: TGTGCAAGTCGCTTAGTTATTATACAGACTAGCGGCCCCTACAATGAGCAGTTCTTC.

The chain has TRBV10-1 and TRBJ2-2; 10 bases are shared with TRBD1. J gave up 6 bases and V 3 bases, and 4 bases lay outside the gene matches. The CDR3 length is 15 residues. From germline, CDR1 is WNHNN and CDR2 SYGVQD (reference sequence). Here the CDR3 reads CASSDYGQGAGELFF. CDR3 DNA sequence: TGCGCCAGCAGTGATTATGGACAGGGGGCCGGGGAGCTGTTTTTT.

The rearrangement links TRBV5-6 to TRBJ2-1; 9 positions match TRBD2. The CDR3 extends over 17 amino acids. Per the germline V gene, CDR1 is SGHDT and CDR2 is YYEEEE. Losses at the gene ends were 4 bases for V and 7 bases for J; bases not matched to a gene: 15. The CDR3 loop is CASSLALSSGVWNEQFF. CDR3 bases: TGTGCCAGCAGCCTAGCCCTCTCTAGCGGGGTGTGGAATGAGCAGTTCTTC.

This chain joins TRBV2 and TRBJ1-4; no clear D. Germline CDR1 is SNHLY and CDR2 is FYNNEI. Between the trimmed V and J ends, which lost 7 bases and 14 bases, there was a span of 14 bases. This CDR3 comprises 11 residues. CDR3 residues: CASIISGGLFF. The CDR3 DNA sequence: TGTGCCAGCATCATATCCGGAGGGCTGTTTTTT.

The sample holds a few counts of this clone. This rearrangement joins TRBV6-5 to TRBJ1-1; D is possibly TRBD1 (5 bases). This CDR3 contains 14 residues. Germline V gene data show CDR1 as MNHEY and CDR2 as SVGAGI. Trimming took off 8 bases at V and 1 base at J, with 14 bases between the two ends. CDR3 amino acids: CASVERGRNTEAFF. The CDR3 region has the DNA TGTGCCAGCGTCGAAAGGGGCCGGAACACTGAAGCTTTCTTT.

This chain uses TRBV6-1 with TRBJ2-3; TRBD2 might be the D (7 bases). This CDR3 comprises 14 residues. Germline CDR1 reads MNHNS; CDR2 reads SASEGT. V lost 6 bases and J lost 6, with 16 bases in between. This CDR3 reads CASRRGGPTDTQYF. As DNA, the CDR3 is TGTGCCAGCAGGAGGGGGGGTCCTACCGATACGCAGTATTTT.

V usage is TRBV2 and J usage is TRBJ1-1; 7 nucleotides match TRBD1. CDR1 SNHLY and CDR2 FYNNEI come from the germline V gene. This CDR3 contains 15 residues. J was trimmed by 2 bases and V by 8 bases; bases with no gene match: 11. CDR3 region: CASLAFPGGNTEAFF. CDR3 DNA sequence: TGTGCCAGCCTGGCTTTCCCAGGGGGTAACACTGAAGCTTTCTTT.

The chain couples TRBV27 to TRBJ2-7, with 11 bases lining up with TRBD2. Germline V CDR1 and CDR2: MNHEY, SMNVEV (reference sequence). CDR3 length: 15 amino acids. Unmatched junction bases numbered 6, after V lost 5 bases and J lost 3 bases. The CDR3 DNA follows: TGTGCCAGCAGTAAAGGACTAGCGGGCGTCTACGAGCAGTACTTC. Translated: CASSKGLAGVYEQYF.

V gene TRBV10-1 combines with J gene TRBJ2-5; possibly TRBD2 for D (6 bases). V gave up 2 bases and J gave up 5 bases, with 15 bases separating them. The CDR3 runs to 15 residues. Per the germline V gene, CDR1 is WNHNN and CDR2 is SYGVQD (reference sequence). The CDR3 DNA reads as TGCGCCAGCAGTGAGGGGGGGAACCTCCGGGAGACCCAGTACTTC. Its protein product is CASSEGGNLRETQYF.

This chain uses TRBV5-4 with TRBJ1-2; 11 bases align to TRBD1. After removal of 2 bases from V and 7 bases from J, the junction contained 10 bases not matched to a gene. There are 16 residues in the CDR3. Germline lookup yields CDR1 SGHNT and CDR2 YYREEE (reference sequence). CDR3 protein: CASSFNKGQGVSGYTF. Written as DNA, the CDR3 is TGTGCCAGCAGCTTTAACAAGGGACAGGGGGTTAGTGGCTACACCTTC.

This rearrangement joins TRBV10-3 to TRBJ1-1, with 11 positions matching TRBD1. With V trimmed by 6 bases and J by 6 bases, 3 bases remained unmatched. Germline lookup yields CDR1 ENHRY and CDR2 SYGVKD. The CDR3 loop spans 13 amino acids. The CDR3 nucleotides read TGTGCCATCAGGGGGGGACAGGGGGCTGAAGCTTTCTTT. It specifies CAIRGGQGAEAFF.

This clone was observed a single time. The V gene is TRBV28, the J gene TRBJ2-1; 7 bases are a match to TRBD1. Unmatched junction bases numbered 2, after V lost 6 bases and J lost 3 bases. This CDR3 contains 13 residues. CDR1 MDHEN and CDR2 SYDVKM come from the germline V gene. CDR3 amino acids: CASSGTVYNEQFF. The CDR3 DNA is TGTGCCAGCAGCGGGACAGTCTACAATGAGCAGTTCTTC.

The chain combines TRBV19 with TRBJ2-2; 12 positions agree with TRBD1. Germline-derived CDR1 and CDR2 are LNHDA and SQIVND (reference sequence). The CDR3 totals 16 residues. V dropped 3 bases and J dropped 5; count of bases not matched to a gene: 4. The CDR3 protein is CASSIGGQGATGELFF. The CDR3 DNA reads TGTGCCAGTAGTATTGGGGGACAGGGGGCGACCGGGGAGCTGTTTTTT.

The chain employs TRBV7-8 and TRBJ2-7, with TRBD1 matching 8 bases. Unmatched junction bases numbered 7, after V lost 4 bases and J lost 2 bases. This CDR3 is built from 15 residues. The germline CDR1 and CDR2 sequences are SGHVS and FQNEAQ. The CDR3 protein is CASSSLGTGTYEQYF. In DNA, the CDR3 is TGTGCCAGCAGCTCCCTGGGGACAGGTACCTACGAGCAGTACTTC.

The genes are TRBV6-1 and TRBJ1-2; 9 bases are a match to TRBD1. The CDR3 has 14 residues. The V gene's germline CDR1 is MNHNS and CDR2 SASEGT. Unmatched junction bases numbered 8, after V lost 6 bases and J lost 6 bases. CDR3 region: CASSPTGTGNGYTF. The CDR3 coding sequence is TGTGCCAGCAGCCCCACCGGGACAGGGAATGGCTACACCTTC.

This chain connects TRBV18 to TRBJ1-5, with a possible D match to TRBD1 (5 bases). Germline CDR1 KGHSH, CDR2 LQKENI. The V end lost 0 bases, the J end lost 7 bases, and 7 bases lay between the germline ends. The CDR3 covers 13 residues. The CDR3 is CASSPPGQQPQHF. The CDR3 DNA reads TGTGCCAGCTCACCACCGGGGCAACAGCCCCAGCATTTT.

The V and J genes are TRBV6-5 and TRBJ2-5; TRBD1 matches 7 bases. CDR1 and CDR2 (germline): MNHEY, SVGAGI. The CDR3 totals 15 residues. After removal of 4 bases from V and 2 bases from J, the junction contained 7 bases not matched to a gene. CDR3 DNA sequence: TGTGCCAGCAGTTCCGTATCCAGGGGGCAAGAGACCCAGTACTTC. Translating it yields CASSSVSRGQETQYF.

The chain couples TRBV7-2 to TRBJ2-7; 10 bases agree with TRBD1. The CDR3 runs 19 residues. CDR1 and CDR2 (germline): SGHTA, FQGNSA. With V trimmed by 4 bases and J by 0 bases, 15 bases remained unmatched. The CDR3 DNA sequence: TGTGCCAGCAGCTCTCAAACCCGGGACAGGGGAGGGCCCTCCTACGAGCAGTACTTC. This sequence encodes CASSSQTRDRGGPSYEQYF.

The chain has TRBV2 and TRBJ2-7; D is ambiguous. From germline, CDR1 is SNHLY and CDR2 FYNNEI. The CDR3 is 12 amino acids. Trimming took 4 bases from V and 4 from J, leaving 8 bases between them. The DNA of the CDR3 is TGTGCCAGCAGTGGTCATGAGTACGAGCAGTACTTC. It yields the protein CASSGHEYEQYF.

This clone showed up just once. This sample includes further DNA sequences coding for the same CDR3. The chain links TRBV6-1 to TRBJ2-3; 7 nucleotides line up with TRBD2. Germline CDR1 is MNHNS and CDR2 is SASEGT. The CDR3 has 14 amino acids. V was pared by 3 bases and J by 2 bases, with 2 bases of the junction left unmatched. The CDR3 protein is CASSEGRVTDTQYF. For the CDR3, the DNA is TGTGCCAGCAGTGAGGGGAGGGTCACAGATACGCAGTATTTT.